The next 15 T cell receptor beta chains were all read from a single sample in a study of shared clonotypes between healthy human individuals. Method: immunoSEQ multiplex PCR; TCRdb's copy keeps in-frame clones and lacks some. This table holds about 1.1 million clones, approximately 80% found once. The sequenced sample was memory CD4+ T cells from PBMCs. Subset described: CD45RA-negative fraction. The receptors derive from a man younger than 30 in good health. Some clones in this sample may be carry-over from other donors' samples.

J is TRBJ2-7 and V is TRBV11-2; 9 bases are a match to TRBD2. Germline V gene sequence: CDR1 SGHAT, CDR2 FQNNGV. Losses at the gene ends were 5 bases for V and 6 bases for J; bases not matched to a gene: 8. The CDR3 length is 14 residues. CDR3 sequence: CASSALAGAFEQYF. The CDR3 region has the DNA TGTGCCAGCAGCGCGTTAGCGGGAGCCTTCGAGCAGTACTTC.

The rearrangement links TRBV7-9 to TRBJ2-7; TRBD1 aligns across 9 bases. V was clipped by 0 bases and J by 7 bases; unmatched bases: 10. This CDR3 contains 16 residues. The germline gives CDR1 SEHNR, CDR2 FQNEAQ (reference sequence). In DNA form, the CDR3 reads TGTGCCAGCAGCTTAGCACGGACAGGGGCCTCGGTTGAGCAGTACTTC. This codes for CASSLARTGASVEQYF.

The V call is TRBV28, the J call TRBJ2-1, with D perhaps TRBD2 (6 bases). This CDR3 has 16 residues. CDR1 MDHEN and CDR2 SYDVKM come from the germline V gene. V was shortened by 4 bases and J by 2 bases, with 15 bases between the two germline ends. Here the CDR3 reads CASSSRRGSAYNEQFF. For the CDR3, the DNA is TGTGCCAGCAGTTCTCGCCGGGGGAGCGCCTACAATGAGCAGTTCTTC.

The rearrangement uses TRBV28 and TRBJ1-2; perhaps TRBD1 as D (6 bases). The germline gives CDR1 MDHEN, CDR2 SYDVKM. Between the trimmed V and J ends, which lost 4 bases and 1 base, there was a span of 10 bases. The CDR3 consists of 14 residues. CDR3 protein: CASSWTDYNYGYTF. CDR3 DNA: TGTGCCAGCAGTTGGACAGATTATAACTATGGCTACACCTTC.

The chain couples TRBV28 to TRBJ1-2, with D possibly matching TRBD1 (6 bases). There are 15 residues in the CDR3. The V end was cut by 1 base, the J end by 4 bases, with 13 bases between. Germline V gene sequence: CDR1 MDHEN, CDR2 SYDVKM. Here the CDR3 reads CASSLLTGWGYGYTF. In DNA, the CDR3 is TGTGCCAGCAGTTTATTAACAGGGTGGGGCTATGGCTACACCTTC.

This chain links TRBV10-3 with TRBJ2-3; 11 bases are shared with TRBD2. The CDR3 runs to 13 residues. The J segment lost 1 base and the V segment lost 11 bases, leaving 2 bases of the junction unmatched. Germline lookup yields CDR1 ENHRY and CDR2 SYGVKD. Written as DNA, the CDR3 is TGTGCCGGGGGACTAGCGGGCACAGATACGCAGTATTTT. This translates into CAGGLAGTDTQYF.

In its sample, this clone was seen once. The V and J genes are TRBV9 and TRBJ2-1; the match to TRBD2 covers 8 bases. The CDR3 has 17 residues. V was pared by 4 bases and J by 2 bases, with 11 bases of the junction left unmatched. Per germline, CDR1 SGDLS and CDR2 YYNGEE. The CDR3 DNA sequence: TGTGCCAGCAGCCCACGACCGGGACTAGGTACCTACAATGAGCAGTTCTTC. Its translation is CASSPRPGLGTYNEQFF. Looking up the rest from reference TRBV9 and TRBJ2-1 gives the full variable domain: DSGVTQTPKHLITATGQRVTLRCSPRSGDLSVYWYQQSLDQGLQFLIQYYNGEERAKGNILERFSAQQFPDLHSELNLSSLELGDSALYFCASSPRPGLGTYNEQFFGPGTRLTVL.

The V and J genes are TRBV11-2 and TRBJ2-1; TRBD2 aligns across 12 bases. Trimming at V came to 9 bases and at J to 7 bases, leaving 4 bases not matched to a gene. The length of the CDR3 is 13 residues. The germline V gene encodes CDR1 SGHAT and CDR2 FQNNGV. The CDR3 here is CASLGLAGNEQFF. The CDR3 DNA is TGTGCCAGTCTGGGACTAGCGGGTAATGAGCAGTTCTTC.

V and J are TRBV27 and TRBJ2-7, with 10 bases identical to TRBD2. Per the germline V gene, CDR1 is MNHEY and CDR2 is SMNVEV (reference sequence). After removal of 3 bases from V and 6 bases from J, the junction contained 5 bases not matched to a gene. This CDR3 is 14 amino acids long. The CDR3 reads CASSFSGRGFEQYF. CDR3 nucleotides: TGTGCCAGCAGTTTCAGCGGGAGGGGCTTCGAGCAGTACTTC.

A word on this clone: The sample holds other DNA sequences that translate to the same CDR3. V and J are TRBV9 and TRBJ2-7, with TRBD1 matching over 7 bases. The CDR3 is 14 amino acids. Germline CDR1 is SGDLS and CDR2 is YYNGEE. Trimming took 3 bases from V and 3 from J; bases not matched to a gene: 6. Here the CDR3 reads CASSASGQNYEQYF. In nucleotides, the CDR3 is TGTGCCAGCAGCGCCTCGGGACAGAACTACGAGCAGTACTTC.

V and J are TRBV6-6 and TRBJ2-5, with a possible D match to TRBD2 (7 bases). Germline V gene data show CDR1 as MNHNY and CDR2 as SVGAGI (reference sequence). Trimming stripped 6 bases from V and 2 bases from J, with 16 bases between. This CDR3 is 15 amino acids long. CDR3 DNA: TGTGCCAGCAGCACCGGGGGGCCGGGGCAAGAGACCCAGTACTTC. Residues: CASSTGGPGQETQYF.

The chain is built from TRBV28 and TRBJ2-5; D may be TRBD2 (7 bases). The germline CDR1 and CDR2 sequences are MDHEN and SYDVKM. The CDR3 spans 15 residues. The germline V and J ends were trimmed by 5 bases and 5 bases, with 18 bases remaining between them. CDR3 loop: CASSGRGGGWETQYF. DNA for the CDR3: TGTGCCAGCAGTGGCAGAGGGGGGGGTTGGGAGACCCAGTACTTC.

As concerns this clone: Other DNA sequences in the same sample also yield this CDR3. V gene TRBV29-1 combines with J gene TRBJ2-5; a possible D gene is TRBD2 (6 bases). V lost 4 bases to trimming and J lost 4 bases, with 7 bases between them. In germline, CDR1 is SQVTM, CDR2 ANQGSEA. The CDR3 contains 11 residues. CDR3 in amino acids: CSVAGGETQYF. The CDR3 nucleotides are TGCAGCGTTGCCGGGGGAGAGACCCAGTACTTC. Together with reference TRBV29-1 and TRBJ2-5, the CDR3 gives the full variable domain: SAVISQKPSRDICQRGTSLTIQCQVDSQVTMMFWYRQQPGQSLTLIATANQGSEATYESGFVIDKFPISRPNLTFSTLTVSNMSPEDSSIYLCSVAGGETQYFGPGTRLLVL.

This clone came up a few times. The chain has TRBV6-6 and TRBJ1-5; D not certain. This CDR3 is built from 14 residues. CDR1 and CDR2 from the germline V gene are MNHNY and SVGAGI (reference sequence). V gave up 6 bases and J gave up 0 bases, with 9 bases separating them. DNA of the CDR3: TGTGCCAGCAGCCAGGCGGGTAGCAATCAGCCCCAGCATTTT. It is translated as CASSQAGSNQPQHF.

CDR3 nucleotides: TGCGCCAGCAGCTTGGCCCCACAGAACTACGAGCAGTACTTC. As protein: CASSLAPQNYEQYF. The J gene is TRBJ2-7, the V gene TRBV5-1; no reliable D call. CDR3 length equals 14 residues. CDR1 is SGHRS, CDR2 YFSETQ, per germline. The ends were cut back, 0 bases at V and 3 bases at J, with 10 bases in the middle.